The 31 T cell receptor beta chains in this list originate from one sample, sequenced in a study of shared clonotypes between healthy human individuals. Sequencing was performed with immunoSEQ multiplex PCR; in TCRdb, only in-frame clones are kept and a portion is missing. The data hold more than 500,000 clones, with roughly 95% observed a single time. The sample taken for sequencing was naive CD4+ T cells sorted from blood. Subset here: CD45RA+ positively selected. Receptors originate from a woman aged 25 to 39 in good health.

This chain joins TRBV11-3 and TRBJ1-1; D gene uncertain. CDR3 length equals 13 residues. The V gene's germline CDR1 is SGHNT and CDR2 YENEEA. The V end lost 5 bases, the J end lost 1 base, and 8 bases lay between the germline ends. The CDR3 bases are TGTGCCAGCAGCATCACACAGAACACTGAAGCTTTCTTT. It codes for CASSITQNTEAFF. Complete variable domain (other parts from reference TRBV11-3 and TRBJ1-1): EAGVVQSPRYKIIEKKQPVAFWCNPISGHNTLYWYLQNLGQGPELLIRYENEEAVDDSQLPKDRFSAERLKGVDSTLKIQPAELGDSAVYLCASSITQNTEAFFGQGTRLTVV.

The sample holds one count of this clone. The DNA for the CDR3 is TGTGCCAGCAGTGAATTCGGCAGGGGGCAAGATACGCAGTATTTT. Translation: CASSEFGRGQDTQYF. This sequence joins TRBV6-1 and TRBJ2-3; 8 bases line up with TRBD1. The CDR3 is made up of 15 amino acids. The V and J ends lost 2 bases and 5 bases, in that order; junction bases with no gene match: 6. The germline gives CDR1 MNHNS, CDR2 SASEGT.

This rearrangement joins TRBV7-2 to TRBJ1-2; D is undetermined. Germline V CDR1 and CDR2: SGHTA, FQGNSA. The CDR3 has 14 amino acids. Trimming pared 2 bases from V and 4 bases from J, leaving 11 bases between. The CDR3 protein is CASSLSRGLYGYTF. DNA of the CDR3: TGTGCCAGCAGCTTAAGCCGAGGGCTCTATGGCTACACCTTC.

CDR3 sequence (DNA): TGTGCCAGCAGTGAATACCTGGGACCTAGGGGATCAGGAAACACCATATATTTT. It encodes CASSEYLGPRGSGNTIYF. The V and J genes are TRBV6-1 and TRBJ1-3, with D possibly being TRBD1 (5 bases). Trimming took 2 bases from V and 4 from J, leaving 21 bases between them. CDR3 length: 18 residues. Germline loops: CDR1 MNHNS, CDR2 SASEGT.

The V and J genes are TRBV14 and TRBJ1-5, with D unclear. Trimming left V 7 bases short and J 0 bases short, with 13 bases between. Germline-derived CDR1 and CDR2 are SGHDN and FVKESK. The CDR3 runs to 15 residues. Here the CDR3 reads CASIFREYSNQPQHF. The DNA of the CDR3 is TGTGCCAGCATATTTAGGGAATATAGCAATCAGCCCCAGCATTTT.

The V and J genes are TRBV19 and TRBJ1-2; D is uncertain. The germline CDR1 and CDR2 sequences are LNHDA and SQIVND (reference sequence). The CDR3 runs to 14 residues. V gave up 6 bases and J gave up 1 base, with 12 bases separating them. This CDR3 reads CASRPVASNYGYTF. The CDR3 DNA follows: TGTGCCAGTAGGCCCGTGGCGAGTAACTATGGCTACACCTTC.

This clone has just one count. One end of the junction is discordant with germline, which a read error may explain. CDR3 coding DNA: TGTGCCAGCTCTCCACTAGCGGAGAGCTCCTACAATGAGCAGTTCTTC. It is translated as CASSPLAESSYNEQFF. This chain uses TRBV18 with TRBJ2-1, with TRBD2 matching 8 bases. CDR1 and CDR2 from the germline V gene are KGHSH and LQKENI. This CDR3 has 16 residues.

The chain couples TRBV7-2 to TRBJ2-1; the D gene is possibly TRBD2 (5 bases). The CDR3 is made up of 15 amino acids. Between the trimmed V and J ends, which lost 5 bases and 0 bases, there was a span of 11 bases. Germline CDR1 reads SGHTA; CDR2 reads FQGNSA. The CDR3 DNA sequence: TGTGCCAGCAGCCCCACGGGATTCTCCTACAATGAGCAGTTCTTC. Its translation: CASSPTGFSYNEQFF.

The chain recombines TRBV20-1 with TRBJ2-7; D not resolved. Trimming pared 3 bases from V and 8 bases from J, leaving 11 bases between. CDR3 length: 11 amino acids. Germline V lookup: CDR1 DFQATT, CDR2 SNEGSKA (reference sequence). In DNA form, the CDR3 reads TGCAGTGCTAGCTTTGCACAGAAGCAGTACTTC. The encoded protein is CSASFAQKQYF.

The chain uses TRBV7-9 and TRBJ2-1, with 8 bases matching TRBD2. Trimming at V came to 3 bases and at J to 10 bases, leaving 5 bases not matched to a gene. CDR1 and CDR2 from the germline V gene are SEHNR and FQNEAQ (reference sequence). This CDR3 region has 13 residues. CDR3 DNA sequence: TGTGCCAGCAGCTTCACGGGGGGGATGGAGCAGTTCTTC. It encodes CASSFTGGMEQFF. Supplemented by reference TRBV7-9 and TRBJ2-1, the full variable domain reads DTGVSQNPRHKITKRGQNVTFRCDPISEHNRLYWYRQTLGQGPEFLTYFQNEAQLEKSRLLSDRFSAERPKGSFSTLEIQRTEQGDSAMYLCASSFTGGMEQFFGPGTRLTVL.

This sequence joins TRBV7-3 and TRBJ1-1, with 8 bases identical to TRBD1. This CDR3 region has 13 residues. V gave up 2 bases and J gave up 5 bases; unmatched junction bases: 1. Germline V lookup: CDR1 SGHTA, CDR2 FQGTGA. The CDR3 region is CASSLHRGTEAFF. CDR3 DNA: TGTGCCAGCAGCTTACACAGGGGGACTGAAGCTTTCTTT.

This clone has just one count. The V gene is TRBV7-9, the J gene TRBJ2-5, with unresolved D. Per the germline V gene, CDR1 is SEHNR and CDR2 is FQNEAQ (reference sequence). V was trimmed by 1 base and J by 1 base, leaving 10 bases between them. There are 15 residues in the CDR3. The CDR3 DNA is TGTGCCAGCAGCTTAGAAAGTGCCGCCCAAGAGACCCAGTACTTC. This codes for CASSLESAAQETQYF.

The chain couples TRBV19 to TRBJ1-4, with 9 nucleotides matching TRBD1. Germline lookup yields CDR1 LNHDA and CDR2 SQIVND (reference sequence). The junction had 2 bases not matched to a gene; V was cut back by 4 bases and J by 5 bases. The CDR3 totals 14 residues. The CDR3 here is CASSTGTGNEKLFF. CDR3 coding DNA: TGTGCCAGTAGTACTGGGACAGGGAATGAAAAACTGTTTTTT.

V is TRBV6-5 and J is TRBJ2-5; weak D call: TRBD2 (6 bases). Gene TRBJ2-7 matches the end of the DNA better, so the J call may be wrong. The germline V gene has CDR1 MNHEY and CDR2 SVGAGI. The CDR3 covers 15 residues. The CDR3 loop reads CASRRASVVEYEQYF. DNA of the CDR3: TGTGCCAGCAGACGCGCTAGCGTGGTGGAGTACGAGCAGTACTTC.

The chain links TRBV7-3 to TRBJ2-1; 10 nucleotides align to TRBD2. The CDR3 runs to 15 residues. CDR1 is SGHTA and CDR2 is FQGTGA in the germline V gene. Losses at the gene ends were 2 bases for V and 6 bases for J; bases not matched to a gene: 4. CDR3: CASSLEAGGPNEQFF. The DNA of the CDR3 is TGTGCCAGCAGCTTAGAAGCGGGAGGGCCCAATGAGCAGTTCTTC. Full variable domain (rest looked up from reference TRBV7-3 and TRBJ2-1): GAGVSQTPSNKVTEKGKYVELRCDPISGHTALYWYRQSLGQGPEFLIYFQGTGAADDSGLPNDRFFAVRPEGSVSTLKIQRTERGDSAVYLCASSLEAGGPNEQFFGPGTRLTVL.

V and J are TRBV28 and TRBJ2-7; the match to TRBD2 covers 10 bases. The CDR3 length is 14 residues. V lost 8 bases, J lost 4 bases, and 8 bases stayed unmatched. Germline assignment: CDR1 MDHEN and CDR2 SYDVKM. DNA of the CDR3: TGTGCCAGCCAAGGGGCTAGCGGGAGATACGAGCAGTACTTC. It translates to CASQGASGRYEQYF.

The chain combines TRBV28 with TRBJ1-1; D might be TRBD1 (6 bases). The CDR3 loop spans 14 amino acids. Trimming shortened V by 4 bases and J by 3 bases, and 12 bases separated the two germline ends. Germline V gene lookup returns CDR1 MDHEN and CDR2 SYDVKM. The CDR3: CASSSGRGDTEAFF. In DNA form, the CDR3 reads TGTGCCAGCAGTTCTGGTAGGGGGGACACTGAAGCTTTCTTT.

The chain has TRBV5-4 and TRBJ1-6; the D is unclear. CDR1 and CDR2 from the germline V gene are SGHNT and YYREEE (reference sequence). The CDR3 sequence is 15 residues long. V lost 4 bases to trimming and J lost 14 bases, with 22 bases between them. The CDR3 region has the DNA TGTGCCAGCAGCCCCGGTGGAGGGCTCGAGTCTTCCCTCCACTTT. Its protein is CASSPGGGLESSLHF.

With regard to this clone: Within the sample, other DNA sequences also encode this same CDR3. The V and J genes are TRBV5-1 and TRBJ2-5; no definite D call. The J call is doubtful: the DNA matches TRBJ2-7 better. The CDR3 length is 13 residues. Germline V gene data show CDR1 as SGHRS and CDR2 as YFSETQ. The CDR3 sequence is CASSLDPSYEQYF. The DNA of the CDR3 is TGCGCCAGCAGCTTGGATCCCTCCTACGAGCAGTACTTC.

Regarding this clone: The identical CDR3 is also encoded by other nucleotide sequences in the sample. The chain's CDR3 is CASRGTGAYEQYF. CDR3 nucleotides: TGTGCCAGCAGAGGGACAGGGGCCTACGAGCAGTACTTC. The chain couples TRBV28 to TRBJ2-7; 10 bases are a match to TRBD1. Germline V gene data show CDR1 as MDHEN and CDR2 as SYDVKM. V lost 6 bases, J lost 2 bases, and 1 base stayed unmatched. There are 13 residues in the CDR3.

V usage is TRBV29-1 and J usage is TRBJ1-5; 9 bases are a match to TRBD1. The junction had 3 bases not matched to a gene; V was cut back by 6 bases and J by 0 bases. The CDR3 sequence is 14 residues long. Germline loops: CDR1 SQVTM, CDR2 ANQGSEA. In DNA form, the CDR3 reads TGCAGCGTAGGGACAGGGCATAGCAATCAGCCCCAGCATTTT. Encoded protein: CSVGTGHSNQPQHF.

V is TRBV5-4 and J is TRBJ1-1; no reliable D call. The CDR3 is 17 amino acids. Germline V gives CDR1 SGHNT, CDR2 YYREEE (reference sequence). Trimming removed 6 bases at V and 4 bases at J, with 25 bases between. The CDR3 protein is CASTLPGEMGLTTEAFF. The CDR3 coding sequence is TGTGCCAGCACCCTCCCCGGTGAGATGGGGTTGACCACTGAAGCTTTCTTT.

DNA for the CDR3: TGTGCCAGTGGTCTTTCGGGACTAGTCTCCTACGAGCAGTACTTC. Its translation is CASGLSGLVSYEQYF. The chain recombines TRBV19 with TRBJ2-7, with 8 positions matching TRBD2. The CDR3 length is 15 residues. V was clipped by 8 bases and J by 0 bases; unmatched bases: 9. In germline, CDR1 is LNHDA, CDR2 SQIVND (reference sequence).

J is TRBJ1-2 and V is TRBV18, with D unclear. CDR1 is KGHSH, CDR2 LQKENI, per germline. With 0 bases removed from V and 3 bases from J, the gap between germline ends came to 11 bases. The CDR3 has 15 amino acids. The CDR3 DNA sequence: TGTGCCAGCTCACCACCGTTACGGGAAGACTATGGCTACACCTTC. The encoded protein is CASSPPLREDYGYTF.

This chain connects TRBV25-1 to TRBJ2-5; 9 bases line up with TRBD1. The J call may be wrong; the DNA end is better matched by TRBJ2-7. The CDR3 consists of 15 residues. The germline CDR1 and CDR2 sequences are MGHDK and SYGVNS. The CDR3 DNA follows: TGTGCCAGCAGTGGATCTGGGACAGGGATGCACGAGCAGTACTTC. Translated, it gives CASSGSGTGMHEQYF.

The V and J genes are TRBV11-2 and TRBJ2-6, with 9 bases fitting TRBD1. CDR3 length equals 19 residues. Germline V CDR1 and CDR2: SGHAT, FQNNGV. V lost 5 bases and J lost 4; bases outside the gene matches: 15. CDR3 loop: CASSPRPGQGWKGANVLTF. The CDR3 nucleotides are TGTGCCAGCAGCCCGAGACCGGGACAGGGTTGGAAAGGGGCCAACGTCCTGACTTTC.

Regarding this clone: Within the sample, other DNA sequences also encode this same CDR3. The chain carries TRBV18 and TRBJ1-3; D unclear. Trimming cost V 3 bases and J 4 bases, with 7 bases left between them. Germline loops: CDR1 KGHSH, CDR2 LQKENI. The CDR3 runs 13 residues. CDR3 DNA sequence: TGTGCCAGCTCACCCACGGAGGGAAACACCATATATTTT. It translates to CASSPTEGNTIYF.

V gene TRBV7-3 combines with J gene TRBJ2-7; 9 nucleotides match TRBD2. The germline V gene encodes CDR1 SGHTA and CDR2 FQGTGA. J gave up 4 bases and V 10 bases, and 17 bases lay outside the gene matches. CDR3 length equals 16 residues. CDR3 bases: TGTGCCATCATCACTAATAGCGGGAGTAGGATGTACGAGCAGTACTTC. Protein sequence: CAIITNSGSRMYEQYF. The full variable domain, rest sourced from reference TRBV7-3 and TRBJ2-7, is GAGVSQTPSNKVTEKGKYVELRCDPISGHTALYWYRQSLGQGPEFLIYFQGTGAADDSGLPNDRFFAVRPEGSVSTLKIQRTERGDSAVYLCAIITNSGSRMYEQYFGPGTRLTVT.

The chain combines TRBV7-9 with TRBJ2-7; D may be TRBD1 or TRBD2 (5 bases each). Germline V gives CDR1 SEHNR, CDR2 FQNEAQ (reference sequence). This CDR3 comprises 16 residues. Trimming shortened V by 5 bases and J by 2 bases, and 19 bases separated the two germline ends. This CDR3 is CASSPSPGDGTYEQYF. The DNA of the CDR3 is TGTGCCAGCAGCCCCAGCCCCGGGGACGGGACCTACGAGCAGTACTTC.

This chain links TRBV4-1 with TRBJ2-5, with 12 bases matching TRBD2. The CDR3 spans 16 residues. Losses at the gene ends were 1 base for V and 5 bases for J; bases not matched to a gene: 5. The germline V gene has CDR1 MGHRA and CDR2 YSYEKL. The DNA for the CDR3 is TGCGCCAGCAGCCAAGCGAGACTAGCGGGAGAGGAGACCCAGTACTTC. Encoded protein: CASSQARLAGEETQYF.

The chain links TRBV10-3 to TRBJ2-5; D remains unclear. The CDR3 length is 11 residues. Trimming pared 10 bases from V and 5 bases from J, leaving 11 bases between. CDR1 is ENHRY and CDR2 is SYGVKD in the germline V gene. In DNA, the CDR3 is TGTGCCACCTCAAACGGGGAGACCCAGTACTTC. Amino acid sequence: CATSNGETQYF.